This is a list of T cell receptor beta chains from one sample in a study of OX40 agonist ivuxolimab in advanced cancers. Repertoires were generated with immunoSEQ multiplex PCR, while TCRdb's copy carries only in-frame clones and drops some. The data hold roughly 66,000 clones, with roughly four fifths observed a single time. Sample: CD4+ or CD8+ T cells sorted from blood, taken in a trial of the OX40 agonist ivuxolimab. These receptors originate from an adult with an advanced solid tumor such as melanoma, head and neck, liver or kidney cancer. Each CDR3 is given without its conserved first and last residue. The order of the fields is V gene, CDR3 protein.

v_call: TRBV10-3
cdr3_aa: AIRGSTGLAETQY

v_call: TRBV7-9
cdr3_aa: ASSSTLAAQRGGTDTQY

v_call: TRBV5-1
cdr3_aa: ASSPPTVSSYEQY

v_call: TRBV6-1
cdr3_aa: ASRQWLELGQPQH

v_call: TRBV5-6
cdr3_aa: ASSLFGGEGNTGELF

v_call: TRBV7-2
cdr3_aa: ASSLDPGQETQY

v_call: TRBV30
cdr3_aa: AWSVHPSGNTEAF

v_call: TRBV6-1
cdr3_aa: ASSSGTGGQETQY

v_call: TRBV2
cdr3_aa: ASSPTQGAGAGYT

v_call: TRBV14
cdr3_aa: ASSQDVARAYGYT

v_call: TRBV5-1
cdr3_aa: ASSEIGTSGANEQF

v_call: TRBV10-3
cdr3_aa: AISGLAASFGEQY

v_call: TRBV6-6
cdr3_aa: ASIRSANTGELF

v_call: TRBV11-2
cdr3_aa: ASSPLTGNYYGYT

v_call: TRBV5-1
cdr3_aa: ASSFLAGADNEQF

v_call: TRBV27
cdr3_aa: ASSLWDSNDEQY

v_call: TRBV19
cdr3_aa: ASSRDRVSTEAF

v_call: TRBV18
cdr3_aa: ASSGDRKNTEAF

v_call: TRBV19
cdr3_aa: ASSSFPMGYAF

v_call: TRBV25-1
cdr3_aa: ASSAFLPGTSTDTQY

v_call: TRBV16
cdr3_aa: ASSLRSRGPTNEQF

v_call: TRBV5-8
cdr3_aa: ASSFNTEAF

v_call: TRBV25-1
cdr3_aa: ASSEDGLAGVYGELF

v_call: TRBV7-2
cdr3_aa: ASSPRGGRWETQY

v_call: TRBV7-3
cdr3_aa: ASSFSDTGVLY

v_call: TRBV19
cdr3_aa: ASSRGFGQPQH

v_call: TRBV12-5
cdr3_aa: ASGLVIGTGSLGRSDEQY

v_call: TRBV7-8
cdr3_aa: ASSLVVGNTEAF

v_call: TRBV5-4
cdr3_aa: ASSPRGPGNTIY

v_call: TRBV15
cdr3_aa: ATSRGWQGNQPQH

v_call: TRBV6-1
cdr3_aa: ASNGPSGEQF

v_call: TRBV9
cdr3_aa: ASSVVLGGVGPGELF

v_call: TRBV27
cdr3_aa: ASIFNSGKATNTGELF

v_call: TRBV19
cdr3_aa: ASMVQSGNQPQH

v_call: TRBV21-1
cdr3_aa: ASSKGRTLNTGELF

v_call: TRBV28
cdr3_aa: ASSQRTPPEAF

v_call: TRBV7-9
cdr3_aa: ASSPGLAGASYNEQF

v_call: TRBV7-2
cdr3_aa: ASSYEYNTIY

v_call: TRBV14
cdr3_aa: ASSTRTAQGPTEAF

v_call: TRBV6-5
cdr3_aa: ASSYSYDSAGQPQH

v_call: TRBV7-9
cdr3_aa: ASSTYEQY

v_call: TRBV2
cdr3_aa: ASSESDRGSNQPQH

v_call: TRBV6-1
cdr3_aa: ASSEELEEAF

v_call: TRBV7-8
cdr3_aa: ASSLGGSRETQY

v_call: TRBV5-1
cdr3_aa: ASSLKVGGGSIGTDTQY

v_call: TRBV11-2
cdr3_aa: ASNDRQGLYEQY

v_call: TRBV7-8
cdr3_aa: ASSQELGQINEKLF

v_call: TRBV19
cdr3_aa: ASSAFPGEGHEQY

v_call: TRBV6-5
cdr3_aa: ASSQAGLAAYEQY

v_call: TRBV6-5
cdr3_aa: ASSILDGSNQPQH

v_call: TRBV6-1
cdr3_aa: ASKGRLAGYEQF

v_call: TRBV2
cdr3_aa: ASSEARQGHYT

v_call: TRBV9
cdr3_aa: ASSVEQRAYEQY

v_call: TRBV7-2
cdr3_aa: ASSLRSGGVAYEQY

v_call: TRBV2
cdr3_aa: ASTSVYTQY

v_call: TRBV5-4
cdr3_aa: ASSLATLHSYNEQF

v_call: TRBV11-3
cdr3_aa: ASSISGTGGTEAF

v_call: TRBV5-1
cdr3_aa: ASSLASGEQY

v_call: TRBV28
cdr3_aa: ASRPPLGWQF

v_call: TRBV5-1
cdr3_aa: ASRLVVDTQY